This T cell receptor beta chain was recovered during a study of cytomegalovirus exposure and HLA in healthy donors. Method: immunoSEQ multiplex PCR; TCRdb's copy keeps in-frame clones and lacks some. This table has more than 200,000 clones, around 91% appearing once. Sequencing used PBMCs. The receptor was derived from a woman under 40 in good health and CMV-seronegative.

CDR3 amino acids: CASSQTLGETQYF. The CDR3, as DNA: TGCGCCAGCAGCCAGACTTTAGGGGAGACCCAGTACTTC. The chain is built from TRBV4-1 and TRBJ2-5; D gene unclear. This CDR3 comprises 13 residues. V lost 3 bases and J 5 bases, leaving 10 bases between the germline ends. Germline V gene lookup returns CDR1 MGHRA and CDR2 YSYEKL.